Listed below are T cell receptor beta chains from one sample, sequenced in a study of cytomegalovirus exposure and HLA in healthy donors. Assay used: immunoSEQ multiplex PCR; TCRdb lists only in-frame clones, some missing. The data hold about 160,000 clones, with roughly 65% observed a single time. The sequenced material came from PBMCs. These receptors all stem from a woman between 18 and 29 years old in good health and CMV-seropositive. Each CDR3 is given with its conserved first and last residue. D genes are given only for firm matches. Where a row states a size, it is once, few, many or the class of an expanded clone; other rows omit it.

clone_size j_call v_call d_call cdr3_aa cdr3_nt
few TRBJ1-4 TRBV19 NA CASSGQHATNEKLFF TGTGCCAGTAGCGGACAGCATGCAACTAATGAAAAACTGTTTTTT
NA TRBJ2-2 TRBV4-2 NA CASSQAGAGELFF TGTGCCAGCAGCCAAGCAGGGGCCGGGGAGCTGTTTTTT
once TRBJ1-3 TRBV18 NA CASSLLDSFDSGNTIYF TGTGCCAGCTCGCTCCTCGACAGCTTCGACTCTGGAAACACCATATATTTT
NA TRBJ2-1 TRBV10-2 NA CAVTRDLGEQFF TGCGCCGTCACTCGGGACTTAGGTGAGCAGTTCTTC
NA TRBJ1-1 TRBV30 TRBD1 CAWSPGGVAEAFF TGTGCCTGGAGTCCAGGGGGTGTCGCTGAAGCTTTCTTT
NA TRBJ2-1 TRBV19 TRBD1 CASSRGRNVDEQFF TGTGCCAGTTCCAGGGGGCGTAATGTGGATGAGCAGTTCTTC
NA TRBJ2-1 TRBV6-6 TRBD1 CASSSPGQGHEQFF TGTGCCAGCAGTTCCCCGGGACAGGGACATGAGCAGTTCTTC
NA TRBJ2-2 TRBV27 TRBD2 CASSFDPGLARGELFF TGTGCCAGCAGTTTTGACCCGGGACTAGCGCGAGGGGAGCTGTTTTTT
NA TRBJ1-3 TRBV2 TRBD1 CASSRARGNSGNTIYF TGTGCCAGCTCTAGAGCCAGGGGGAACTCTGGAAACACCATATATTTT
NA TRBJ2-7 TRBV15 NA CATSETHARGEQYF TGTGCCACCAGCGAGACTCACGCTAGGGGCGAGCAGTACTTC
NA TRBJ1-2 TRBV16 TRBD1 CASSTPTGPGYTF TGTGCCAGCAGCACACCGACAGGGCCTGGCTACACCTTC
NA TRBJ1-5 TRBV30 NA CAWSTAAGGNQPQHF TGTGCCTGGAGTACAGCGGCAGGGGGCAATCAGCCCCAGCATTTT
NA TRBJ2-4 TRBV19 NA CASSPTVNSDIQYF TGTGCCAGTAGTCCCACAGTCAACTCTGACATTCAGTACTTC
NA TRBJ2-7 TRBV6-1 NA CASSKQWSVPYEQYF TGTGCCAGCAGCAAACAGTGGTCGGTCCCCTACGAGCAGTACTTC
NA TRBJ2-5 TRBV30 TRBD2 CAWSVGLAGGRAQYF TGTGCCTGGAGTGTAGGACTAGCGGGAGGGAGGGCCCAGTACTTC
NA TRBJ2-1 TRBV4-3 TRBD2 CASSQDGSGAWVDEQFF TGCGCCAGCAGCCAAGATGGAAGCGGGGCCTGGGTCGATGAGCAGTTCTTC
NA TRBJ1-3 TRBV5-6 TRBD1 CASSLPGTGSGNTIYF TGTGCCAGCAGCTTACCGGGGACAGGCTCTGGAAACACCATATATTTT
NA TRBJ1-5 TRBV2 NA CASSPGFSNQPQHF TGTGCCAGCAGTCCAGGTTTTAGCAATCAGCCCCAGCATTTT
NA TRBJ1-1 TRBV27 TRBD1 CASSSGTETEAFF TGTGCCAGCAGTTCAGGGACAGAAACTGAAGCTTTCTTT
few TRBJ1-5 TRBV30 NA CAWTLQGAQPQHF TGTGCCTGGACCTTACAGGGTGCTCAGCCCCAGCATTTT
NA TRBJ1-2 TRBV11-3 TRBD1 CASSKNGTGEYFNYGYTF TGTGCCAGCAGTAAGAACGGGACAGGGGAATATTTTAACTATGGCTACACCTTC
NA TRBJ1-1 TRBV19 NA CASSTGLLNTEAFF TGTGCCAGTAGTACCGGACTCTTGAACACTGAAGCTTTCTTT
NA TRBJ1-2 TRBV2 NA CASILLTGLYGYTF TGTGCCAGCATCCTTCTGACAGGCTTATATGGCTACACCTTC
NA TRBJ2-1 TRBV4-1 TRBD1 CASAGTGFDNEQFF TGCGCCAGCGCCGGGACAGGGTTTGACAATGAGCAGTTCTTC
NA TRBJ2-1 TRBV6-4 NA CASSRQGGQDSYNEQFF TGTGCCAGCAGTCGACAGGGAGGCCAGGACTCCTACAATGAGCAGTTCTTC
few TRBJ2-5 TRBV6-1 NA CASSEAGETQYF TGTGCCAGCAGTGAAGCCGGGGAGACCCAGTACTTC
few TRBJ2-7 TRBV5-5 TRBD1 CASSLVPSGGANEQYF TGTGCCAGCAGCTTGGTCCCATCAGGGGGCGCGAACGAGCAGTACTTC
NA TRBJ2-1 TRBV19 NA CASSPSSKGEGNEQFF TGTGCCAGTAGTCCGTCGTCCAAGGGGGAGGGCAATGAGCAGTTCTTC
NA TRBJ1-2 TRBV28 NA CASSLYYGYTF TGTGCCAGCAGCCTATACTATGGCTACACCTTC
NA TRBJ2-2 TRBV19 TRBD2 CASRLAGLNTGELFF TGTGCCAGTAGGCTAGCGGGCCTTAACACCGGGGAGCTGTTTTTT
few TRBJ1-5 TRBV2 NA CASSEDSGSNQPQHF TGTGCCAGCAGTGAAGATTCGGGAAGCAATCAGCCCCAGCATTTT
NA TRBJ2-2 TRBV30 NA CAWSPGAGELFF TGTGCCTGGAGCCCCGGGGCCGGGGAGCTGTTTTTT
few TRBJ2-1 TRBV6-5 NA CASSYTTTTYNEQFF TGTGCCAGCAGCTACACCACTACCACCTACAATGAGCAGTTCTTC
NA TRBJ1-4 TRBV6-5 NA CASSYSRGLNEKLFF TGTGCCAGCAGTTACTCAAGGGGCCTTAATGAAAAACTGTTTTTT
NA TRBJ1-5 TRBV30 NA CAWRGQLSNQPQHF TGTGCCTGGAGAGGACAGCTTAGCAATCAGCCCCAGCATTTT
NA TRBJ2-3 TRBV29-1 TRBD1 CSVDGRTGSSTDTQYF TGCAGCGTTGACGGCCGGACAGGGAGTAGCACAGATACGCAGTATTTT
NA TRBJ2-7 TRBV12-5 NA CASGRDSRYEQYF TGTGCTAGTGGAAGAGACTCGCGCTACGAGCAGTACTTC
few TRBJ2-1 TRBV27 TRBD1 CASSDRGYYNEQFF TGTGCCAGCAGTGACAGGGGCTACTACAATGAGCAGTTCTTC
few TRBJ2-7 TRBV14 NA CASSQLTTYEQYF TGTGCCAGCAGCCAACTGACTACCTACGAGCAGTACTTC
NA TRBJ1-2 TRBV7-2 NA CASSLALGGQYGYTF TGTGCCAGCAGCTTAGCGCTGGGCGGACAGTATGGCTACACCTTC
NA TRBJ1-2 TRBV6-5 NA CASSSLAPLFYTF TGTGCCAGCAGCTCCCTCGCACCCCTATTCTACACCTTC
NA TRBJ2-1 TRBV28 NA CASSSQGYEQFF TGTGCCAGCAGTTCCCAGGGGTATGAGCAGTTCTTC
NA TRBJ2-3 TRBV7-3 NA CASSGGLSTDTQYF TGTGCCAGCAGCGGCGGACTCAGCACAGATACGCAGTATTTT
NA TRBJ1-5 TRBV28 NA CASSLQVDGNQPQHF TGTGCCAGCAGTCTACAGGTCGATGGCAATCAGCCCCAGCATTTT
few TRBJ2-7 TRBV7-6 TRBD1 CASSPDKGTASYEQYF TGTGCCAGCAGCCCAGATAAAGGGACAGCCTCCTACGAGCAGTACTTC
NA TRBJ2-1 TRBV14 TRBD2 CASSRASGSYNEQFF TGTGCCAGCAGCCGAGCTAGCGGCTCCTACAATGAGCAGTTCTTC
NA TRBJ2-3 TRBV7-3 TRBD2 CASSPGGALNTQYF TGTGCCAGCAGCCCGGGGGGAGCCCTTAATACGCAGTATTTT
few TRBJ2-1 TRBV29-1 NA CSLTGLTFYNEQFF TGCAGTCTGACAGGCCTAACCTTTTACAATGAGCAGTTCTTC
NA TRBJ2-7 TRBV9 TRBD1 CASSAWTGAGSYEQYF TGTGCCAGCAGCGCCTGGACAGGGGCGGGTTCCTACGAGCAGTACTTC
NA TRBJ1-2 TRBV28 TRBD1 CASSLRDRGKANYGYTF TGTGCCAGCAGTCTCCGAGACAGGGGGAAAGCTAACTATGGCTACACCTTC
NA TRBJ1-2 TRBV19 NA CATRTGGGYTF TGTGCCACCCGGACCGGGGGGGGCTACACCTTC
NA TRBJ1-1 TRBV6-1 NA CASRPDTEAFF TGTGCCAGCAGGCCGGACACTGAAGCTTTCTTT
NA TRBJ1-2 TRBV9 NA CASSDPSLGVADYGYTF TGTGCCAGCAGCGACCCGAGCTTAGGGGTTGCTGACTATGGCTACACCTTC
NA TRBJ1-2 TRBV5-6 NA CASSLGSATNYGYTF TGTGCCAGCAGCTTGGGGTCCGCGACTAACTATGGCTACACCTTC